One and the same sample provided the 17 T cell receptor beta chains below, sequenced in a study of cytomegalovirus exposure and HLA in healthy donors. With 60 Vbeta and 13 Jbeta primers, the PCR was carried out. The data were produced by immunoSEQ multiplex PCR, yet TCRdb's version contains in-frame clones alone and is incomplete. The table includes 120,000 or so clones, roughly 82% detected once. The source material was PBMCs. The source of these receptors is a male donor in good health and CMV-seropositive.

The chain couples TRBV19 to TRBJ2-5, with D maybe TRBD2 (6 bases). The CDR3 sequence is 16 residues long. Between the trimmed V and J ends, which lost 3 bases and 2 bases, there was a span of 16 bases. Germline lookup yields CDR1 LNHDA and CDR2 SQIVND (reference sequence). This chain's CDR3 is CASSIGGVPEQETQYF. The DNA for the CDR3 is TGTGCCAGTAGTATCGGAGGGGTTCCGGAGCAAGAGACCCAGTACTTC.

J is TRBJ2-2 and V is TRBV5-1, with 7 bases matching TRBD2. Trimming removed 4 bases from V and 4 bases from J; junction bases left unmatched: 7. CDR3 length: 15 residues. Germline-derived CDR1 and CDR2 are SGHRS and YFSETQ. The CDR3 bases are TGCGCCAGCAGCCGCGGAGCGGGAAGCACCGGGGAGCTGTTTTTT. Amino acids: CASSRGAGSTGELFF.

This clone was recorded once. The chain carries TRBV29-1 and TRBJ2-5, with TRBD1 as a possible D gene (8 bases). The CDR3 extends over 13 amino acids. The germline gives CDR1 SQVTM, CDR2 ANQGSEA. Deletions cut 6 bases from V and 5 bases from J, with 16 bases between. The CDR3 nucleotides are TGCAGCGTGCTACAGGGGGAGGGGGAGACCCAGTACTTC. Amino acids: CSVLQGEGETQYF.

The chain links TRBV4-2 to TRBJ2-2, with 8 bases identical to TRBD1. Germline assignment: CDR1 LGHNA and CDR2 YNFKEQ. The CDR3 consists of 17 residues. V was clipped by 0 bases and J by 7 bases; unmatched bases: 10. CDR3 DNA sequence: TGTGCCAGCAGCCAAGAGAGGGGACAGGCCGAATACGGGGAGCTGTTTTTT. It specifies CASSQERGQAEYGELFF.

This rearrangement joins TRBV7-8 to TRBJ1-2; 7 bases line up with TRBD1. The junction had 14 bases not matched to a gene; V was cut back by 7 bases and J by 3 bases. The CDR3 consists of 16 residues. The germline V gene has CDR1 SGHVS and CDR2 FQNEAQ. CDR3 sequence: CASTREPGQRDYGYTF. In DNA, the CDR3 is TGTGCCAGCACACGAGAACCGGGACAGAGGGACTATGGCTACACCTTC.

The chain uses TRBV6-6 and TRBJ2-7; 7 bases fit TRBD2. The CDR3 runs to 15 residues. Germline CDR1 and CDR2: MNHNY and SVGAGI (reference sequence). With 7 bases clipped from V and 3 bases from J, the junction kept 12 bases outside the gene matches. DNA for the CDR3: TGTGCCAGCACCGCCCTTGCGGGAGTAGGCTACGAGCAGTACTTC. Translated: CASTALAGVGYEQYF.

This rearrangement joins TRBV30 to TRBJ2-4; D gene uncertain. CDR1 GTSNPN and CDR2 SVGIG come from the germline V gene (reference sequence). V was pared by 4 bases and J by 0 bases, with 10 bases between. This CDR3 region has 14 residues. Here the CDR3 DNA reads TGTGCCTGGAAACTGAGTCTAGCCAAAAACATTCAGTACTTC. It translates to CAWKLSLAKNIQYF. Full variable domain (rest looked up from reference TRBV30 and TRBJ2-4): SQTIHQWPATLVQPVGSPLSLECTVEGTSNPNLYWYRQAAGRGLQLLFYSVGIGQISSEVPQNLSASRPQDRQFILSSKKLLLSDSGFYLCAWKLSLAKNIQYFGAGTRLSVL.

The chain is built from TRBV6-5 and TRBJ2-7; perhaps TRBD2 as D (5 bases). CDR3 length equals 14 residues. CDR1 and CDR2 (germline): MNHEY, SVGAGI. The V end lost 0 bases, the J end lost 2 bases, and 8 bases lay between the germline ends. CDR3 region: CASSYSSGTYEQYF. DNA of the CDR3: TGTGCCAGCAGTTACTCGAGCGGAACCTACGAGCAGTACTTC.

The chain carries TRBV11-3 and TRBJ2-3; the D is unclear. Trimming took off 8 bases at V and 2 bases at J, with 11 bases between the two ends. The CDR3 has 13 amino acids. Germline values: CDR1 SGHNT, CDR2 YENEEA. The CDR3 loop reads CASSLETTDTQYF. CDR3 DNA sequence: TGTGCCAGCTCCTTGGAGACCACAGATACGCAGTATTTT.

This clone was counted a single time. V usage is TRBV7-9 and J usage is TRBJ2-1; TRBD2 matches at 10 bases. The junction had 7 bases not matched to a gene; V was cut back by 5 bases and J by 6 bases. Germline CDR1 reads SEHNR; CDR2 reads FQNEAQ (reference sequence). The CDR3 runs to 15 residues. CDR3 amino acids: CASSKLAGVSNEQFF. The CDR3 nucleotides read TGTGCCAGCAGCAAGCTAGCGGGAGTGTCCAATGAGCAGTTCTTC. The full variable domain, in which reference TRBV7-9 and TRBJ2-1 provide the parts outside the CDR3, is DTGVSQNPRHKITKRGQNVTFRCDPISEHNRLYWYRQTLGQGPEFLTYFQNEAQLEKSRLLSDRFSAERPKGSFSTLEIQRTEQGDSAMYLCASSKLAGVSNEQFFGPGTRLTVL.

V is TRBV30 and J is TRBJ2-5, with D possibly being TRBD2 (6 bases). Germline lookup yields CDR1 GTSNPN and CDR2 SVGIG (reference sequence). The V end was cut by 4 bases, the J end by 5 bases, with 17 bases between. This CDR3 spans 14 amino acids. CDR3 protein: CAWTLGGSGETQYF. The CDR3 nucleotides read TGTGCCTGGACCCTGGGAGGATCCGGGGAGACCCAGTACTTC.

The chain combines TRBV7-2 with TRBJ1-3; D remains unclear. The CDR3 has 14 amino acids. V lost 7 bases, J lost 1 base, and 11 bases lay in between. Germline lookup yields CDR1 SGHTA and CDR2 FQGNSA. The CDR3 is CASTDEQSGNTIYF. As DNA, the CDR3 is TGTGCCAGCACCGATGAGCAATCTGGAAACACCATATATTTT.

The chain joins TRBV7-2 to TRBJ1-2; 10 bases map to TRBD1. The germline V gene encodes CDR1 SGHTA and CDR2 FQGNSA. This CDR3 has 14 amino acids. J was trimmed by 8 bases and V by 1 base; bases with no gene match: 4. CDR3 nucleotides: TGTGCCAGCAGCTTAGGTGGGACAGGGGACGGCTACACCTTC. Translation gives CASSLGGTGDGYTF. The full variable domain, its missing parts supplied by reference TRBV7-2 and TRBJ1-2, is GAGVSQSPSNKVTEKGKDVELRCDPISGHTALYWYRQSLGQGLEFLIYFQGNSAPDKSGLPSDRFSAERTGGSVSTLTIQRTQQEDSAVYLCASSLGGTGDGYTFGSGTRLTVV.

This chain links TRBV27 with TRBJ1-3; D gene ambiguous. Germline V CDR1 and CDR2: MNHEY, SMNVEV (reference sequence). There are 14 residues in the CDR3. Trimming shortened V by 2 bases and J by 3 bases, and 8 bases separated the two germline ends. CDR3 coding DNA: TGTGCCAGCAGTTTAGAAGCTAGTGGAAACACCATATATTTT. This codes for CASSLEASGNTIYF.

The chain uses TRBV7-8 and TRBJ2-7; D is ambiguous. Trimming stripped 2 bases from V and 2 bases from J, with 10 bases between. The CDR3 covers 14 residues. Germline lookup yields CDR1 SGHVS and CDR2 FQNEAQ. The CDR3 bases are TGTGCCAGCAGCTTACTGCCAGGAACCTACGAGCAGTACTTC. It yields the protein CASSLLPGTYEQYF. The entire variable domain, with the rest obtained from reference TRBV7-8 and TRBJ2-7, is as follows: GAGVSQSPRYKVAKRGQDVALRCDPISGHVSLFWYQQALGQGPEFLTYFQNEAQLDKSGLPSDRFFAERPEGSVSTLKIQRTQQEDSAVYLCASSLLPGTYEQYFGPGTRLTVT.

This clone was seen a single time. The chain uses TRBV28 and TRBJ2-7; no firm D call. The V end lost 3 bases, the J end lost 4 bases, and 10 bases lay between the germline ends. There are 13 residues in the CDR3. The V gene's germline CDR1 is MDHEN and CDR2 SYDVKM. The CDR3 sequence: CASSLPTGYEQYF. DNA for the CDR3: TGTGCCAGCAGTTTGCCGACCGGGTACGAGCAGTACTTC.

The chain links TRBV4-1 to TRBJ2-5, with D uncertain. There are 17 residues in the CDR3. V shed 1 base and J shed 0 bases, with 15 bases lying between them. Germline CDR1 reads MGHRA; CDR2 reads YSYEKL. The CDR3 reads CASSQGSRGAHQETQYF. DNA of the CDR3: TGCGCCAGCAGCCAAGGTTCGCGAGGAGCTCACCAAGAGACCCAGTACTTC.